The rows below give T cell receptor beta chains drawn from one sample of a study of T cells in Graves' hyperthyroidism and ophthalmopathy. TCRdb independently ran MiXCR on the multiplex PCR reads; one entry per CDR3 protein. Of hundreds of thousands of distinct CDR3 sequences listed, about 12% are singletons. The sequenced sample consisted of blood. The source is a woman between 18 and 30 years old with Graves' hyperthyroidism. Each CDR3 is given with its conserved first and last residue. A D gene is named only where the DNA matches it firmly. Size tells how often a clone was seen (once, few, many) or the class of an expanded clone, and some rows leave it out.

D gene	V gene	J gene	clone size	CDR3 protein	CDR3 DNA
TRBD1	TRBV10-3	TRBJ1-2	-	CAIRLTGQGHGGYTF	TGTGCCATCAGGCTCACTGGACAGGGCCATGGTGGCTACACCTTC
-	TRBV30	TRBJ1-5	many	CAWSVLGQPQHF	TGTGCCTGGAGTGTACTGGGACAGCCCCAGCATTTT
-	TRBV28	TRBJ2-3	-	CASSFNHRADTQYF	TGTGCCAGCAGTTTCAACCACCGGGCAGATACGCAGTATTTT
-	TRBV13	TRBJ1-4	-	CASSFRGGVEKLFF	TGTGCCAGCAGCTTCCGCGGGGGGGTAGAAAAACTGTTTTTT
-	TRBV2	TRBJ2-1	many	CASSEAYNEQFF	TGTGCCAGCAGTGAAGCCTACAATGAGCAGTTCTTC
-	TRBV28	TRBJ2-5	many	CASSSTNLGRETQYF	TGTGCCAGCAGCTCAACCAACCTGGGTAGGGAGACCCAGTACTTC
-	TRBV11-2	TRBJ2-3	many	CASSLVGATTDTQYF	TGTGCCAGCAGCTTAGTCGGGGCCACCACAGATACGCAGTATTTT
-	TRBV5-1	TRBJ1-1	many	CASSLETGRMNTEAFF	TGCGCCAGCAGCTTGGAAACAGGGAGAATGAACACTGAAGCTTTCTTT
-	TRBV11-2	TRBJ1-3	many	CASRSSSGNTIYF	TGTGCCAGCAGGTCATCCTCTGGAAACACCATATATTTT
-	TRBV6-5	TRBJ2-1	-	CASSYSSGANEQFF	TGTGCCAGCAGTTACTCTTCAGGGGCGAATGAGCAGTTCTTC
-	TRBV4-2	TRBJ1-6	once	CASSQDDMGAYNSPLHF	TGTGCCAGCAGCCAAGACGACATGGGCGCCTATAATTCACCCCTCCACTTT
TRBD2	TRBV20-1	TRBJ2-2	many	CSAGTRTGELFF	TGCAGTGCCGGGACTAGGACCGGGGAGCTGTTTTTT
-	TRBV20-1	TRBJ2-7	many	CSAPITSASYEQYF	TGCAGTGCTCCTATAACTAGTGCTTCCTACGAGCAGTACTTC
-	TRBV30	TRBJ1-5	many	CAWGSQGEQPQHF	TGTGCCTGGGGCAGCCAGGGAGAGCAGCCCCAGCATTTT
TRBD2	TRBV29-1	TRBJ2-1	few	CSVATGGYNEQFF	TGCAGCGTTGCAACGGGGGGATACAATGAGCAGTTCTTC
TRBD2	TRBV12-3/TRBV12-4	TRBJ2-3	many	CACFWAGEEADTQYF	TGTGCCTGCTTTTGGGCGGGAGAGGAGGCAGATACGCAGTATTTT
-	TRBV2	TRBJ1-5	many	CASRPDGSNQPQHF	TGTGCCAGCAGGCCGGACGGAAGCAATCAGCCCCAGCATTTT
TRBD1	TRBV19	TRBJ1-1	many	CASEGAGTEAFF	TGTGCCAGTGAGGGGGCGGGCACTGAAGCTTTCTTT
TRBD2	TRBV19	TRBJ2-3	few	CASSIGLAEMDTQYF	TGTGCCAGTAGTATCGGACTAGCGGAGATGGATACGCAGTATTTT
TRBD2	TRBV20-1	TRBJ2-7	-	CSATAGGPGEQYF	TGCAGTGCTACCGCGGGAGGGCCGGGAGAGCAGTACTTC
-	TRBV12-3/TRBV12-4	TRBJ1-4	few	CASSGVGGGEKLFF	TGTGCCAGCAGTGGAGTAGGGGGGGGTGAAAAACTGTTTTTT
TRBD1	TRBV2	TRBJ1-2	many	CASRRDREGYTF	TGTGCCAGCAGACGGGACAGGGAGGGCTACACCTTC
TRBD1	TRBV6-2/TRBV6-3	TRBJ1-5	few	CASSYWGQGGNQPQHF	TGTGCCAGCAGTTACTGGGGACAGGGTGGCAATCAGCCCCAGCATTTT
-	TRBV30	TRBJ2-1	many	CACGGYNEQFF	TGTGCCTGCGGGGGCTACAATGAGCAGTTCTTC
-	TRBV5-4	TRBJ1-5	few	CASSFGGGGDSNQPQHF	TGTGCCAGCAGCTTTGGGGGCGGGGGCGATAGCAATCAGCCCCAGCATTTT
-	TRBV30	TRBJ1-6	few	CAWSGGGTLHF	TGTGCCTGGAGTGGCGGAGGGACCCTCCACTTT
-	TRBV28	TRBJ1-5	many	CASSTIRNSNQPQHF	TGTGCCAGCAGTACGATACGGAATAGCAATCAGCCCCAGCATTTT
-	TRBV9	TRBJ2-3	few	CASSVEFTDTQYF	TGTGCCAGCAGCGTAGAATTCACAGATACGCAGTATTTT
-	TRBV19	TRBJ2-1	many	CASSIEHPPSPEQFF	TGTGCCAGTAGTATAGAACACCCTCCCTCCCCGGAGCAGTTCTTC
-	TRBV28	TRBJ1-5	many	CASSLVFGREGYQPQHF	TGTGCCAGCAGTTTAGTTTTCGGCAGGGAAGGTTATCAGCCCCAGCATTTT
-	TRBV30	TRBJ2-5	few	CAWSVRETQYF	TGTGCCTGGAGTGTGCGGGAGACCCAGTACTTC
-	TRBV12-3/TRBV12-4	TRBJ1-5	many	CASSLSLLLNQPQHF	TGTGCCAGCAGTTTGTCCCTTTTACTCAATCAGCCCCAGCATTTT